The entry that follows covers one TCR beta chain sequence. The antigen remains undetermined. This entry is derived from a study of tumor-infiltrating lymphocytes in localized non-small cell lung cancer. Overall study results and limits: Compared with uninvolved lung, tumors showed higher T cell infiltration by TCRbeta sequencing. Each assay used a separate piece of the same tissue. Available tissue quantity limited TCR sequencing to a patient subset. No link was found between tumor T-cell fraction and recurrence-free survival.

TCRdb keeps only in-frame clones here, not all; method: immunoSEQ multiplex PCR. The table has 9,500 to 15,000 clones, around 79% seen once; the top ten hold approximately 4.5%. The CDR3 runs to 16 residues. From germline, CDR1 is MNHNY and CDR2 SVGAGI (reference sequence). J lost 8 bases, V lost 6 bases, and 15 bases had no gene match. The sequence derives from a human donor with non-small cell lung cancer. The chain combines TRBV6-6 with TRBJ1-5, with 8 bases lining up with TRBD1. The source material was lung tumor tissue. DNA of the CDR3: TGTGCCAGCAGACCCCTCGACAGGGGTGGAGGGGAGCCCCAGCATTTT. Encoded protein: CASRPLDRGGGEPQHF.